Below are 19 T cell receptor beta chains sequenced from a single sample in a study of cytomegalovirus exposure and HLA in healthy donors. Both 60 Vbeta primers and 13 Jbeta primers went into the PCR. The protocol was immunoSEQ multiplex PCR, while the TCRdb copy is restricted to in-frame clones and leaves out a portion. The table has around 120,000 clones, about four fifths seen once. The specimen sequenced was PBMCs. These receptors came from a man between 18 and 35 years old in good health and CMV-seronegative.

V usage is TRBV5-4 and J usage is TRBJ2-2; 8 bases line up with TRBD2. There are 16 residues in the CDR3. Germline V gene lookup returns CDR1 SGHNT and CDR2 YYREEE (reference sequence). The trim removed 0 bases at V and 6 bases at J, leaving 7 bases unmatched. This CDR3 is CASSLGAGATSGELFF. CDR3 sequence (DNA): TGTGCCAGCAGCTTGGGAGCGGGAGCCACTTCCGGGGAGCTGTTTTTT.

This clone was detected only once. CDR3 sequence (DNA): TGTGCCAGCAGTTTTACCGGGACTCCGAATGCCCTCACCTTC. It yields the protein CASSFTGTPNALTF. This rearrangement joins TRBV5-5 to TRBJ1-2; perhaps TRBD1 as D (5 bases). The length of the CDR3 is 14 residues. Trimming left V 5 bases short and J 13 bases short, with 24 bases between. Germline CDR1 is SGHKS and CDR2 is YYEKEE (reference sequence). The whole variable domain, filled in from reference TRBV5-5 and TRBJ1-2, reads DAGVTQSPTHLIKTRGQQVTLRCSPISGHKSVSWYQQVLGQGPQFIFQYYEKEERGRGNFPDRFSARQFPNYSSELNVNALLLGDSALYLCASSFTGTPNALTFGSGTRLTVV.

This sequence joins TRBV5-4 and TRBJ2-2; D gene ambiguous. The V and J ends lost 0 bases and 4 bases respectively, with 7 bases between them. The CDR3 is 14 amino acids. Germline lookup yields CDR1 SGHNT and CDR2 YYREEE (reference sequence). CDR3 loop: CASSLGLSTGELFF. The CDR3 DNA sequence: TGTGCCAGCAGCTTGGGACTCAGCACCGGGGAGCTGTTTTTT.

This clone was found once. This chain links TRBV5-5 with TRBJ2-7; no firm D call. CDR3 length equals 12 residues. The V end was cut by 1 base, the J end by 3 bases, with 5 bases between. CDR1 and CDR2 from the germline V gene are SGHKS and YYEKEE (reference sequence). CDR3 coding DNA: TGTGCCAGCAGCTTGACTCGCTACGAGCAGTACTTC. Protein sequence: CASSLTRYEQYF.

The V and J genes are TRBV7-2 and TRBJ2-1, with D unresolved. Between the trimmed V and J ends, which lost 1 base and 0 bases, there was a span of 13 bases. The length of the CDR3 is 17 residues. The germline gives CDR1 SGHTA, CDR2 FQGNSA. CDR3 sequence reads: CASSLELVSSSYNEQFF. The CDR3 DNA follows: TGTGCCAGCAGCTTAGAATTGGTATCGAGCTCCTACAATGAGCAGTTCTTC.

The chain couples TRBV5-1 to TRBJ2-1; 11 bases agree with TRBD2. With V trimmed by 3 bases and J by 7 bases, 9 bases remained unmatched. The CDR3 sequence is 16 residues long. Per germline, CDR1 SGHRS and CDR2 YFSETQ. The DNA for the CDR3 is TGCGCCAGCAGCTCTTTAGCGGGAGGGCCGACGAATGAGCAGTTCTTC. As protein: CASSSLAGGPTNEQFF.

As concerns this clone: Other nucleotide sequences from this sample produce the same CDR3. The V and J genes are TRBV6-1 and TRBJ1-1; a possible D gene is TRBD1 (5 bases). This CDR3 is built from 13 residues. The germline CDR1 and CDR2 sequences are MNHNS and SASEGT. Trimming removed 6 bases from V and 0 bases from J, with 8 bases in between. The CDR3 nucleotides are TGTGCCAGCAGGGAGACAGTGAACACTGAAGCTTTCTTT. Protein product: CASRETVNTEAFF.

The V call is TRBV9, the J call TRBJ2-2, with D tentatively TRBD2 (5 bases). This CDR3 region has 15 residues. CDR1 and CDR2 from the germline V gene are SGDLS and YYNGEE. V lost 1 base to trimming and J lost 6 bases, with 13 bases between them. The CDR3 protein is CASSVKEGGPGELFF. Here the CDR3 DNA reads TGTGCCAGCAGCGTAAAAGAGGGCGGACCCGGGGAGCTGTTTTTT. Full variable domain (rest looked up from reference TRBV9 and TRBJ2-2): DSGVTQTPKHLITATGQRVTLRCSPRSGDLSVYWYQQSLDQGLQFLIQYYNGEERAKGNILERFSAQQFPDLHSELNLSSLELGDSALYFCASSVKEGGPGELFFGEGSRLTVL.

CDR3 sequence: CASSFAGSSNQPQHF. CDR3 DNA: TGCGCCAGCAGCTTCGCGGGGTCTAGCAATCAGCCCCAGCATTTT. The rearrangement joins TRBV5-1 to TRBJ1-5, with no clear D. The CDR3 runs to 15 residues. The V end was cut by 2 bases, the J end by 0 bases, with 9 bases between. CDR1 is SGHRS and CDR2 is YFSETQ in the germline V gene.

The chain combines TRBV5-5 with TRBJ1-2; 9 nucleotides align to TRBD1. The V gene end was trimmed by 4 bases and the J gene end by 2 bases; junction bases not matched to a gene: 6. CDR1 SGHKS and CDR2 YYEKEE come from the germline V gene (reference sequence). This CDR3 is 15 amino acids long. Here the CDR3 DNA reads TGTGCCAGCAGCCCTACCGGGACAGGGAACTATGGCTACACCTTC. This codes for CASSPTGTGNYGYTF.

The chain recombines TRBV5-3 with TRBJ1-4, with a tentative D call TRBD1 (6 bases). Being an ORF, TRBV5-3 has a function that is uncertain. The CDR3 runs to 13 residues. Between the trimmed V and J ends, which lost 3 bases and 8 bases, there was a span of 11 bases. CDR3 in amino acids: CARSYRAGEKLFF. CDR3 DNA sequence: TGTGCCAGAAGCTACAGGGCAGGGGAAAAACTGTTTTTT.

The CDR3 sequence is CASSLGGSTNEKLFF. The CDR3 DNA reads TGCGCCAGCAGCTTGGGCGGATCAACTAATGAAAAACTGTTTTTT. This chain joins TRBV5-1 and TRBJ1-4; D is ambiguous. Per germline, CDR1 SGHRS and CDR2 YFSETQ. With 0 bases removed from V and 0 bases from J, the gap between germline ends came to 6 bases. The CDR3 is made up of 15 amino acids.

The chain is built from TRBV15 and TRBJ1-1; perhaps TRBD1 as D (5 bases). Trimming stripped 4 bases from V and 0 bases from J, with 15 bases between. Per the germline V gene, CDR1 is LNHNV and CDR2 is YYDKDF (reference sequence). CDR3 length equals 16 residues. The CDR3 loop is CATSKRTGVLNTEAFF. DNA for the CDR3: TGTGCCACCAGCAAAAGAACAGGCGTCTTGAACACTGAAGCTTTCTTT.

On this clone: This CDR3 is also generated by other DNA sequences in the sample. DNA for the CDR3: TGCGCCAGCAGCTTGGGACAGGGTAACAATGAGCAGTTCTTC. Translating it yields CASSLGQGNNEQFF. The rearrangement joins TRBV5-1 to TRBJ2-1; 7 positions match TRBD1. Germline-derived CDR1 and CDR2 are SGHRS and YFSETQ. V dropped 0 bases and J dropped 5; count of bases not matched to a gene: 2. The CDR3 has 14 residues. Looking up the rest from reference TRBV5-1 and TRBJ2-1 gives the full variable domain: KAGVTQTPRYLIKTRGQQVTLSCSPISGHRSVSWYQQTPGQGLQFLFEYFSETQRNKGNFPGRFSGRQFSNSRSEMNVSTLELGDSALYLCASSLGQGNNEQFFGPGTRLTVL.

The chain has TRBV7-8 and TRBJ2-7; maybe TRBD2 (6 bases). Germline V gene data show CDR1 as SGHVS and CDR2 as FQNEAQ. This CDR3 is built from 12 residues. V lost 5 bases and J 6 bases, leaving 11 bases between the germline ends. The CDR3 loop is CASSTGDSEQYF. CDR3 DNA sequence: TGTGCCAGCAGCACGGGGGACTCCGAGCAGTACTTC.

The V call is TRBV5-6, the J call TRBJ2-5; D remains ambiguous. There are 14 residues in the CDR3. V gave up 4 bases and J gave up 1 base, with 11 bases separating them. The germline CDR1 and CDR2 sequences are SGHDT and YYEEEE. The CDR3 reads CASSPIQIQETQYF. The CDR3 region has the DNA TGTGCCAGCAGCCCGATACAGATCCAAGAGACCCAGTACTTC.

The rearrangement uses TRBV5-1 and TRBJ2-3; D unclear. CDR3 length: 13 residues. V lost 1 base to trimming and J lost 7 bases, with 10 bases between them. Germline CDR1 is SGHRS and CDR2 is YFSETQ. CDR3: CASSLSRVNTQYF. The CDR3 nucleotides are TGCGCCAGCAGCTTGTCTCGCGTAAATACGCAGTATTTT.

The V call is TRBV18, the J call TRBJ2-5; perhaps TRBD1 as D (6 bases). Per the germline V gene, CDR1 is KGHSH and CDR2 is LQKENI. Trimming took 4 bases from V and 5 from J, leaving 11 bases between them. The CDR3 has 13 amino acids. CDR3 in amino acids: CASSRGHGETQYF. Written as DNA, the CDR3 is TGTGCCAGCTCACGGGGACATGGGGAGACCCAGTACTTC.

The rearrangement links TRBV5-1 to TRBJ2-7, with 8 bases identical to TRBD2. Germline values: CDR1 SGHRS, CDR2 YFSETQ. The CDR3 contains 15 residues. V shed 1 base, J shed 2 bases, and the junction held 5 bases outside the gene matches. The CDR3 sequence is CASSLILAGTYEQYF. The CDR3 bases are TGCGCCAGCAGCTTGATCTTAGCGGGGACCTACGAGCAGTACTTC.